This is a list of T cell receptor beta chains from one sample in a study of CD8+ T cells in alopecia areata. Method: immunoSEQ multiplex PCR; TCRdb's copy keeps in-frame clones and lacks some. The top ten clones hold 7.5% to 9% of a sample with roughly 100,000 clones, around 59% of them seen once. The sample taken for sequencing was CD4+ T cells sorted from blood. These receptors originate from a human donor in good health. Both conserved end residues are part of each CDR3. The D gene is left open where the match is weak. Rows may omit the clone size; those that give it use once, few, many or a size class.

clone_size: once; j_call: TRBJ1-4; v_call: TRBV30; d_call: TRBD1; cdr3_aa: CAWNDRGGEKLFF; cdr3_nt: TGTGCCTGGAATGACAGGGGGGGTGAAAAACTGTTTTTT
clone_size: -; j_call: TRBJ2-5; v_call: TRBV4-2; d_call: -; cdr3_aa: CASSQDGAGAETQYF; cdr3_nt: TGTGCCAGCAGCCAAGATGGCGCGGGGGCTGAGACCCAGTACTTC
clone_size: -; j_call: TRBJ1-6; v_call: TRBV30; d_call: -; cdr3_aa: CAFNREPNSPLHF; cdr3_nt: TGTGCCTTCAACAGGGAACCTAATTCACCCCTCCACTTT
clone_size: -; j_call: TRBJ2-5; v_call: TRBV5-6; d_call: -; cdr3_aa: CASSLGGGTQETQYF; cdr3_nt: TGTGCCAGCAGCTTGGGTGGGGGGACTCAAGAGACCCAGTACTTC
clone_size: -; j_call: TRBJ1-1; v_call: TRBV6-5; d_call: -; cdr3_aa: CASRGPLNTEAFF; cdr3_nt: TGTGCCAGCAGAGGTCCGCTGAACACTGAAGCTTTCTTT
clone_size: -; j_call: TRBJ1-6; v_call: TRBV11-1; d_call: -; cdr3_aa: CASSLSTGNSPLHF; cdr3_nt: TGTGCCAGCAGCTTATCCACCGGTAATTCACCCCTCCACTTT
clone_size: -; j_call: TRBJ2-1; v_call: TRBV4-2; d_call: TRBD2; cdr3_aa: CASSQEWREAGNNEQFF; cdr3_nt: TGTGCCAGCAGCCAAGAATGGAGGGAAGCGGGGAACAATGAGCAGTTCTTC
clone_size: -; j_call: TRBJ2-5; v_call: TRBV6-1; d_call: TRBD1; cdr3_aa: CASSGQDQETQYF; cdr3_nt: TGTGCCAGCAGCGGACAGGATCAAGAGACCCAGTACTTC
clone_size: -; j_call: TRBJ2-3; v_call: TRBV5-4; d_call: TRBD2; cdr3_aa: CASSSASGASTDTQYF; cdr3_nt: TGTGCCAGCAGCTCGGCTAGCGGGGCCAGCACAGATACGCAGTATTTT
clone_size: -; j_call: TRBJ1-6; v_call: TRBV19; d_call: TRBD1; cdr3_aa: CASRSGQALPLHF; cdr3_nt: TGTGCCAGTAGATCGGGACAGGCACTCCCCCTCCACTTT
clone_size: -; j_call: TRBJ1-2; v_call: TRBV28; d_call: TRBD1; cdr3_aa: CASSLGTEHYGYTF; cdr3_nt: TGTGCCAGCAGTTTGGGGACAGAGCACTATGGCTACACCTTC
clone_size: -; j_call: TRBJ2-3; v_call: TRBV5-1; d_call: -; cdr3_aa: CASSFSGGTDTQYF; cdr3_nt: TGCGCCAGCAGCTTTTCCGGGGGCACAGATACGCAGTATTTT
clone_size: -; j_call: TRBJ2-7; v_call: TRBV2; d_call: TRBD1; cdr3_aa: CASSEQGESYEQYF; cdr3_nt: TGTGCCAGCAGTGAACAGGGGGAGTCCTACGAGCAGTACTTC
clone_size: -; j_call: TRBJ2-2; v_call: TRBV18; d_call: -; cdr3_aa: CASSPRTGELFF; cdr3_nt: TGTGCCAGCTCACCCCGCACCGGGGAGCTGTTTTTT
clone_size: -; j_call: TRBJ2-5; v_call: TRBV30; d_call: -; cdr3_aa: CACQRGAETQYF; cdr3_nt: TGTGCCTGTCAGAGGGGGGCAGAGACCCAGTACTTC
clone_size: -; j_call: TRBJ1-4; v_call: TRBV30; d_call: -; cdr3_aa: CAWSVPGAVGEKLFF; cdr3_nt: TGTGCCTGGAGTGTACCGGGGGCAGTGGGTGAAAAACTGTTTTTT
clone_size: -; j_call: TRBJ2-3; v_call: TRBV9; d_call: -; cdr3_aa: CASSVAFTDTQYF; cdr3_nt: TGTGCCAGCAGCGTAGCTTTCACAGATACGCAGTATTTT
clone_size: -; j_call: TRBJ1-2; v_call: TRBV6-5; d_call: -; cdr3_aa: CASSTGTPNYGYTF; cdr3_nt: TGTGCCAGCAGTACCGGGACACCCAACTATGGCTACACCTTC
clone_size: -; j_call: TRBJ2-5; v_call: TRBV30; d_call: TRBD2; cdr3_aa: CAWGLAIQETQYF; cdr3_nt: TGTGCCTGGGGACTAGCGATACAAGAGACCCAGTACTTC
clone_size: -; j_call: TRBJ1-5; v_call: TRBV4-2; d_call: -; cdr3_aa: CASSQTQGNQPQHF; cdr3_nt: TGTGCCAGCAGCCAAACTCAGGGCAATCAGCCCCAGCATTTT
clone_size: -; j_call: TRBJ1-6; v_call: TRBV25-1; d_call: TRBD1; cdr3_aa: CASSDQGAYNSPLHF; cdr3_nt: TGTGCCAGCAGTGATCAGGGGGCTTATAATTCACCCCTCCACTTT
clone_size: -; j_call: TRBJ2-5; v_call: TRBV5-6; d_call: -; cdr3_aa: CASSLEQGETQYF; cdr3_nt: TGTGCCAGCAGCTTGGAACAGGGAGAGACCCAGTACTTC
clone_size: -; j_call: TRBJ2-7; v_call: TRBV10-3; d_call: -; cdr3_aa: CAIRGDGYYEQYF; cdr3_nt: TGTGCCATCAGGGGGGACGGGTACTACGAGCAGTACTTC
clone_size: few; j_call: TRBJ2-1; v_call: TRBV29-1; d_call: -; cdr3_aa: CSAPRVGYNEQFF; cdr3_nt: TGCAGCGCCCCCCGGGTAGGGTACAATGAGCAGTTCTTC
clone_size: -; j_call: TRBJ1-4; v_call: TRBV30; d_call: -; cdr3_aa: CAWTGVVNEKLFF; cdr3_nt: TGTGCCTGGACAGGCGTAGTGAATGAAAAACTGTTTTTT
clone_size: -; j_call: TRBJ2-5; v_call: TRBV6-5; d_call: -; cdr3_aa: CASSRTDQETQYF; cdr3_nt: TGTGCCAGCAGTCGGACAGACCAAGAGACCCAGTACTTC
clone_size: -; j_call: TRBJ2-4; v_call: TRBV6-6; d_call: -; cdr3_aa: CASSSPRGAKNIQYF; cdr3_nt: TGTGCCAGCAGTTCACCTCGGGGCGCCAAAAACATTCAGTACTTC
clone_size: few; j_call: TRBJ2-6; v_call: TRBV4-3; d_call: -; cdr3_aa: CASSQEAMSLNSGANVLTF; cdr3_nt: TGCGCCAGCAGCCAAGAAGCAATGAGCCTCAACTCTGGGGCCAACGTCCTGACTTTC
clone_size: once; j_call: TRBJ2-4; v_call: TRBV6-1; d_call: -; cdr3_aa: CASSDFSGGKNIQYF; cdr3_nt: TGTGCCAGCAGTGACTTCAGTGGGGGCAAAAACATTCAGTACTTC
clone_size: -; j_call: TRBJ2-7; v_call: TRBV7-2; d_call: -; cdr3_aa: CASSLLAGPYEQYF; cdr3_nt: TGTGCCAGCAGCTTACTGGCGGGTCCCTACGAGCAGTACTTC
clone_size: -; j_call: TRBJ2-1; v_call: TRBV18; d_call: TRBD2; cdr3_aa: CASSPYLLRGEYSYNEQFF; cdr3_nt: TGTGCCAGCTCACCATACCTCTTGCGGGGGGAATACTCCTACAATGAGCAGTTCTTC
clone_size: -; j_call: TRBJ2-5; v_call: TRBV30; d_call: TRBD2; cdr3_aa: CAWSVGVAGGPISTQYF; cdr3_nt: TGTGCCTGGAGTGTAGGGGTAGCGGGGGGCCCGATCTCCACCCAGTACTTC
clone_size: -; j_call: TRBJ2-7; v_call: TRBV7-2; d_call: -; cdr3_aa: CASSLGPSSYEQYF; cdr3_nt: TGTGCCAGCAGCTTAGGGCCCAGTAGCTACGAGCAGTACTTC
clone_size: -; j_call: TRBJ2-2; v_call: TRBV25-1; d_call: TRBD1; cdr3_aa: CASSGYRGTGELFF; cdr3_nt: TGTGCCAGCAGTGGATACAGGGGCACCGGGGAGCTGTTTTTT
clone_size: -; j_call: TRBJ1-1; v_call: TRBV7-9; d_call: -; cdr3_aa: CASSLAQGTEAFF; cdr3_nt: TGTGCCAGCAGCTTAGCCCAGGGTACTGAAGCTTTCTTT
clone_size: -; j_call: TRBJ2-1; v_call: TRBV7-2; d_call: -; cdr3_aa: CASSPASYNEQFF; cdr3_nt: TGTGCCAGCAGCCCAGCTTCCTACAATGAGCAGTTCTTC
clone_size: -; j_call: TRBJ2-7; v_call: TRBV5-1; d_call: TRBD1; cdr3_aa: CASSLEGGTGAYEQYF; cdr3_nt: TGCGCCAGCAGCTTGGAAGGCGGTACAGGGGCCTACGAGCAGTACTTC
clone_size: -; j_call: TRBJ2-1; v_call: TRBV11-2; d_call: TRBD1; cdr3_aa: CASSFGTGAYNEQFF; cdr3_nt: TGTGCCAGCAGCTTCGGGACAGGGGCCTACAATGAGCAGTTCTTC
clone_size: -; j_call: TRBJ1-2; v_call: TRBV2; d_call: TRBD1; cdr3_aa: CASRQGRNYGYTF; cdr3_nt: TGTGCCAGCAGACAGGGGAGAAACTATGGCTACACCTTC
clone_size: -; j_call: TRBJ2-3; v_call: TRBV11-2; d_call: TRBD2; cdr3_aa: CASKPHEAAGADTQYF; cdr3_nt: TGTGCCAGCAAACCTCACGAGGCAGCGGGGGCAGATACGCAGTATTTT
clone_size: -; j_call: TRBJ1-2; v_call: TRBV6-5; d_call: TRBD1; cdr3_aa: CASSSRQGGLHGYTF; cdr3_nt: TGTGCCAGCAGTTCACGTCAGGGGGGCCTACATGGCTACACCTTC
clone_size: -; j_call: TRBJ1-1; v_call: TRBV29-1; d_call: -; cdr3_aa: CSARTGPNEAFF; cdr3_nt: TGCAGCGCCAGAACAGGGCCGAATGAAGCTTTCTTT
clone_size: -; j_call: TRBJ2-7; v_call: TRBV5-1; d_call: -; cdr3_aa: CASSFGGSYEQYF; cdr3_nt: TGCGCCAGCAGCTTCGGGGGTAGCTACGAGCAGTACTTC
clone_size: -; j_call: TRBJ1-6; v_call: TRBV28; d_call: -; cdr3_aa: CASRTLHNSPLHF; cdr3_nt: TGTGCCAGCAGGACTCTACATAATTCACCCCTCCACTTT
clone_size: -; j_call: TRBJ2-1; v_call: TRBV9; d_call: -; cdr3_aa: CASGGQGRFF; cdr3_nt: TGTGCCAGCGGCGGCCAGGGGCGATTCTTC
clone_size: -; j_call: TRBJ2-3; v_call: TRBV30; d_call: TRBD1; cdr3_aa: CAWSTGATDTQYF; cdr3_nt: TGTGCCTGGAGTACAGGGGCCACAGATACGCAGTATTTT
clone_size: -; j_call: TRBJ2-5; v_call: TRBV4-2; d_call: -; cdr3_aa: CASSQGGGLIQETQYF; cdr3_nt: TGTGCCAGCAGCCAGGGCGGAGGACTAATACAAGAGACCCAGTACTTC
clone_size: few; j_call: TRBJ1-1; v_call: TRBV25-1; d_call: -; cdr3_aa: CASTLRGRTEAFF; cdr3_nt: TGTGCCAGCACCCTTCGGGGGCGCACTGAAGCTTTCTTT
clone_size: once; j_call: TRBJ1-5; v_call: TRBV28; d_call: -; cdr3_aa: CASSSPGGQGRWNQPQHF; cdr3_nt: TGTGCCAGCAGTTCCCCCGGCGGGCAGGGGAGGTGGAATCAGCCCCAGCATTTT
clone_size: -; j_call: TRBJ2-3; v_call: TRBV7-2; d_call: -; cdr3_aa: CASSPPIVDTQYF; cdr3_nt: TGTGCCAGCAGCCCTCCCATTGTAGATACGCAGTATTTT